This T cell receptor beta chain derives from a study of cytomegalovirus exposure and HLA in healthy donors. CDR3 size: 15 residues. Trimming at V came to 5 bases and at J to 2 bases, leaving 4 bases not matched to a gene. Germline CDR1 MDHEN, CDR2 SYDVKM. PCR employed 60 Vbeta and 13 Jbeta primers. Generated by immunoSEQ multiplex PCR, the TCRdb table keeps only in-frame clones and is missing some. The sample contains around 160,000 clones, 73% of which appear only once. The chain joins TRBV28 to TRBJ1-5; 9 positions agree with TRBD1. This clonotype originated in a young woman in good health and CMV-seronegative. The sequencing input was PBMCs. The DNA of the CDR3 is TGTGCCAGCAGTCACCGGACAGGGGGCAATCAGCCCCAGCATTTT. This translates into CASSHRTGGNQPQHF.